These T cell receptor beta chains were read from a single sample in a study of T cells in Graves' hyperthyroidism and ophthalmopathy. Each CDR3 protein is one row after TCRdb ran MiXCR on the multiplex PCR reads. The table records some 770,000 distinct CDR3 sequences, about a sixth of them present only once. What was sequenced was blood. These receptor sequences come from a man younger than 35 with Graves' hyperthyroidism. Each CDR3 is given with its conserved first and last residue. Each record gives: D gene, V gene, J gene, clone size, CDR3 DNA, CDR3 protein. A D gene is named only where the DNA matches it firmly. For some rows the clone size is stated as once, few or many, or as a class when expanded; others skip it.

D gene: TRBD1; V gene: TRBV3-1; J gene: TRBJ2-3; clone size: few; CDR3 DNA: TGTGCCAGCAGCCCGCGGGACAGGGTTTCAGATACGCAGTATTTT; CDR3 protein: CASSPRDRVSDTQYF
D gene: -; V gene: TRBV18; J gene: TRBJ2-3; clone size: -; CDR3 DNA: TGTGCCAGCTCACCAAGGGCTAGCAAAGATACGCAGTATTTT; CDR3 protein: CASSPRASKDTQYF
D gene: TRBD2; V gene: TRBV7-2; J gene: TRBJ2-5; clone size: many; CDR3 DNA: TGTGCCAGCAGCTTATCGTCGGGAGGGGTACAAGAGACCCAGTACTTC; CDR3 protein: CASSLSSGGVQETQYF
D gene: -; V gene: TRBV28; J gene: TRBJ2-7; clone size: many; CDR3 DNA: TGTGCCAGCAGTTCCGCCCAGAACCACACCCCTAAGCAGTACTTC; CDR3 protein: CASSSAQNHTPKQYF
D gene: TRBD1; V gene: TRBV4-2; J gene: TRBJ2-1; clone size: -; CDR3 DNA: TGTGCCAGCAGCCAAGAGAGGGGGACAGGGAGGAATGAGCAGTTCTTC; CDR3 protein: CASSQERGTGRNEQFF
D gene: -; V gene: TRBV5-6; J gene: TRBJ2-1; clone size: few; CDR3 DNA: TGTGCCAGCAGCCTCCCGGGACACCCTAGCTCCTACAATGAGCAGTTCTTC; CDR3 protein: CASSLPGHPSSYNEQFF
D gene: TRBD2; V gene: TRBV5-1; J gene: TRBJ2-3; clone size: -; CDR3 DNA: TGCGCCAGCTCCGGGACTAGCGGATTCACAGATACGCAGTATTTT; CDR3 protein: CASSGTSGFTDTQYF
D gene: -; V gene: TRBV28; J gene: TRBJ1-3; clone size: -; CDR3 DNA: TGTGCCAGCAGTTTAAACGCCAACTCTGGAAACACCATATATTTT; CDR3 protein: CASSLNANSGNTIYF
D gene: -; V gene: TRBV5-1; J gene: TRBJ2-7; clone size: few; CDR3 DNA: TGCGCCAGCAGCTTGTTGTACAGGGAGGACGAGCAGTACTTC; CDR3 protein: CASSLLYREDEQYF
D gene: -; V gene: TRBV30; J gene: TRBJ2-7; clone size: -; CDR3 DNA: TGTGCCTGGAGGGGACTCATCTCCTACGAGCAGTACTTC; CDR3 protein: CAWRGLISYEQYF
D gene: TRBD2; V gene: TRBV6-1; J gene: TRBJ2-7; clone size: few; CDR3 DNA: TGTGCCAGCAATCGAGCGGGAGACTACGAGCAGTACTTC; CDR3 protein: CASNRAGDYEQYF
D gene: -; V gene: TRBV2; J gene: TRBJ2-1; clone size: few; CDR3 DNA: TGTGCCAGCAGCCGGGACTCCCCCTTAGTTAATGAGCAGTTCTTC; CDR3 protein: CASSRDSPLVNEQFF
D gene: TRBD2; V gene: TRBV28; J gene: TRBJ2-2; clone size: many; CDR3 DNA: TGTGCCAGCAGCCTCAGACTAGCGGGATCCACCGGGGAGCTGTTTTTT; CDR3 protein: CASSLRLAGSTGELFF
D gene: TRBD2; V gene: TRBV20-1; J gene: TRBJ2-1; clone size: few; CDR3 DNA: TGCAGTGCTAGCCCTCTGACTAGCGGGACCTACTACAATGAGCAGTTCTTC; CDR3 protein: CSASPLTSGTYYNEQFF
D gene: -; V gene: TRBV12-3/TRBV12-4; J gene: TRBJ1-5; clone size: many; CDR3 DNA: TGTGCCAGCAGTTTAGGCTGGGTAGGTCAGCCCCAGCATTTT; CDR3 protein: CASSLGWVGQPQHF
D gene: TRBD2; V gene: TRBV24-1; J gene: TRBJ2-3; clone size: few; CDR3 DNA: TGTGCCACCAGTGATTTCCCGACTAGCGGGAGCACAGATACGCAGTATTTT; CDR3 protein: CATSDFPTSGSTDTQYF
D gene: -; V gene: TRBV11-1; J gene: TRBJ1-3; clone size: few; CDR3 DNA: TGTGCCAGCAGCCTCGGACCGCCTGGATCTCTGGAGAACACCATATATTTT; CDR3 protein: CASSLGPPGSLENTIYF
D gene: -; V gene: TRBV3-1; J gene: TRBJ1-2; clone size: few; CDR3 DNA: TGTGCCAGCAGCCAAGCCAGCCAATCGCATGGCTACACCTTC; CDR3 protein: CASSQASQSHGYTF
D gene: -; V gene: TRBV28; J gene: TRBJ2-3; clone size: few; CDR3 DNA: TGTGCCAGCAGTGTCTCGAACTCCCATGCTACGCAGTATTTT; CDR3 protein: CASSVSNSHATQYF
D gene: -; V gene: TRBV19; J gene: TRBJ2-2; clone size: -; CDR3 DNA: TGTGCCAGTAGTACAGGGGTCACCGGGGAGCTGTTTTTT; CDR3 protein: CASSTGVTGELFF
D gene: -; V gene: TRBV3-1; J gene: TRBJ2-7; clone size: many; CDR3 DNA: TGTGCCAGCAGCCAAGGGGGCCCGGAGAGACAGAGCTCCTACGAGCAGTACTTC; CDR3 protein: CASSQGGPERQSSYEQYF
D gene: -; V gene: TRBV18; J gene: TRBJ1-1; clone size: many; CDR3 DNA: TGTGCCAGCTCATTGCGAGGTCAAGGGACTGAAGCTTTCTTT; CDR3 protein: CASSLRGQGTEAFF